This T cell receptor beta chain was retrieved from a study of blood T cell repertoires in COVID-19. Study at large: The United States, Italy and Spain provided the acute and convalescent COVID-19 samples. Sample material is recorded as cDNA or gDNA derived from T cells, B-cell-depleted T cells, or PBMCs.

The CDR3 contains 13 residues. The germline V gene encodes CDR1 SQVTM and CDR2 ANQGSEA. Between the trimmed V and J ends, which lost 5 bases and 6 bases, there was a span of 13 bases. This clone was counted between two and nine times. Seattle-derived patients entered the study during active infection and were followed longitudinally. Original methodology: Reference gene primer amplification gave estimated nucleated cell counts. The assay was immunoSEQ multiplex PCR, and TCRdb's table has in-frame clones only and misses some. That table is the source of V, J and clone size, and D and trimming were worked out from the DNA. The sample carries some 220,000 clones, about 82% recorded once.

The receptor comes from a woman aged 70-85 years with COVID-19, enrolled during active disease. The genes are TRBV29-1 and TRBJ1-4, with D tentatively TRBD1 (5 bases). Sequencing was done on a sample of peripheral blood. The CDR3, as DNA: TGCAGCGTTCTGGGGGGGGATGATGAAAAACTGTTTTTT. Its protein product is CSVLGGDDEKLFF.